Listed below are T cell receptor beta chains from one sample, sequenced in a study of blood T cell repertoires in COVID-19. Libraries were prepared by immunoSEQ multiplex PCR; TCRdb keeps only in-frame clonotypes and omits some of them. The sample contains under 400,000 clones, around 87% of which appear only once. Sequencing was carried out using peripheral blood. These TCRs come from a woman aged 25 to 39 with COVID-19, enrolled during active disease. The conserved cysteine and the conserved F or W are not part of the CDR3 here.

CDR3 protein	V gene	J gene
ASSGEGGWYNEQF	TRBV9	TRBJ2-1
ASSRQGTGYT	TRBV6-5	TRBJ1-2
ASTGGWQETQY	TRBV11-1	TRBJ2-5
ASRAGVLTYNEQF	TRBV6-5	TRBJ2-1
ASSSGSSYNEQF	TRBV6-2/TRBV6-3	TRBJ2-1
ASRDSPGNEQF	TRBV19	TRBJ2-1
ASSSERVAYEQY	TRBV6-2/TRBV6-3	TRBJ2-7
ASSYYGTGGEETQY	TRBV6-2/TRBV6-3	TRBJ2-5
ASSGSGHPSTDTQY	TRBV19	TRBJ2-3
ASSDPLEGYNEQF	TRBV2	TRBJ2-1
ASSSTGDMNTEAF	TRBV6-5	TRBJ1-1
ASSLSGTSYEQY	TRBV7-9	TRBJ2-7
ASTDQGSNEQF	TRBV2	TRBJ2-1
ASSRPGGWDEKLF	TRBV5-8	TRBJ1-4
ASSQDWSYGYT	TRBV4-3	TRBJ1-2
ASSFKDRVANEQF	TRBV11-2	TRBJ2-1
ASSLTRDEQY	TRBV11-2	TRBJ2-7
ASSDRVTDTQY	TRBV5-5	TRBJ2-3
ASSIGLTYEQY	TRBV19	TRBJ2-7
ASSSYPDRDHEQY	TRBV13	TRBJ2-7
ASSHSGGQETQY	TRBV11-2	TRBJ2-5
ASSYLGQGANQPQH	TRBV6-5	TRBJ1-5
ASSHHRGTEAF	TRBV28	TRBJ1-1
ASSQGTGIVSPLH	TRBV5-1	TRBJ1-6
ASSFAGAYNEQF	TRBV27	TRBJ2-1
SVGDTSFEQY	TRBV29-1	TRBJ2-7
ASKSTPSLAKNIQY	TRBV27	TRBJ2-4
ASSGQGSTGELF	TRBV18	TRBJ2-2
ASSLSGYEDGYT	TRBV5-1	TRBJ1-2
SEIPGGELF	TRBV29-1	TRBJ2-2
ASSLQTGNGYEQY	TRBV5-5	TRBJ2-7
ASSTRTSGPPGEQF	TRBV3-1/TRBV3-2	TRBJ2-1
ASSLSALVY	TRBV28	TRBJ2-7
ASSWRQPSTDTQY	TRBV19	TRBJ2-3
SASGHIKETQY	TRBV20-1	TRBJ2-5
ASSPHPIRYEQY	TRBV9	TRBJ2-7
ASSFSAGENTEAF	TRBV7-6	TRBJ1-1
ASSGGDGGNNNEQF	TRBV25-1	TRBJ2-1
ATSDPRAGESEQY	TRBV24-1	TRBJ2-7
ASSVTSGLSYEQY	TRBV7-2	TRBJ2-7
ASSQGEGRNTEAF	TRBV3-1/TRBV3-2	TRBJ1-1
ASSLLSSGANVLT	TRBV19	TRBJ2-6